The rows below give T cell receptor beta chains drawn from one sample of a study of blood T cell repertoires in COVID-19. Only in-frame clones appear in the TCRdb table, and some are missing; sequencing was by immunoSEQ multiplex PCR. The sample consists of approximately 180,000 clones, 80% to 90% of them appearing once. Source material: PBMCs or T cells enriched from blood (not recorded which). The receptor source for this set is a middle-aged woman with acute COVID-19. Each CDR3 is given with its conserved first and last residue. D genes are given only for firm matches. Clone size, where shown, is once, few, many, or a class for clones that have expanded.

d_gene	j_gene	abundance	v_gene	CDR3nt	CDR3aa
TRBD2	TRBJ2-1	.	TRBV11-1	TGTGCCAGCAGCTCACTAGCGGGAGTTGGCAATGAGCAGTTCTTC	CASSSLAGVGNEQFF
TRBD1	TRBJ1-1	.	TRBV5-1	TGCGCCAGCAGCTTCCGTCCTCCCGGCACAGGGGGTATGGACACTGAAGCTTTCTTT	CASSFRPPGTGGMDTEAFF
.	TRBJ2-1	.	TRBV5-1	TGCGCCAGCAGCTTGGGACTAGGGGACAATGAGCAGTTCTTC	CASSLGLGDNEQFF
TRBD1	TRBJ1-1	.	TRBV15	TGTGCCACCAGCAGAGAGGGGACAGGGGGGGATCGAACTGAAGCTTTCTTT	CATSREGTGGDRTEAFF
TRBD1	TRBJ2-6	.	TRBV2	TGTGCCACCCGGACAGGGGGCTCTGGGGCCAACGTCCTGACTTTC	CATRTGGSGANVLTF
.	TRBJ1-2	.	TRBV6-5	TGTGCCAGCAGTTACTCGCAGGGGAATGGGGGCTACACCTTC	CASSYSQGNGGYTF
.	TRBJ1-1	.	TRBV7-9	TGTGCCAGCAGCTCAGGGAAAACTGAAGCTTTCTTT	CASSSGKTEAFF
.	TRBJ1-1	.	TRBV5-1	TGCGCCAGCAGCTTGCGATCTGTAGGGGACACTGAAGCTTTCTTT	CASSLRSVGDTEAFF
TRBD1	TRBJ1-6	.	TRBV6-2/TRBV6-3	TGTGCCAGCAGCGAACCGGGACAGGGTCCATTGGATTCACCCCTCCACTTT	CASSEPGQGPLDSPLHF
TRBD1	TRBJ1-6	.	TRBV9	TGTGCCAGCAGCGTAGGACAGGGGTATAATTCACCCCTCCACTTT	CASSVGQGYNSPLHF
.	TRBJ2-5	.	TRBV14	TGTGCCAGCAGCCAAGTCCGGGACACCCTGGGTCAAGGGACCCAGTACTTC	CASSQVRDTLGQGTQYF
TRBD2	TRBJ2-2	.	TRBV6-2/TRBV6-3	TGTGCCAGCAGTTACGACCCTAGCGGGACGAACACCGGGGAGCTGTTTTTT	CASSYDPSGTNTGELFF
.	TRBJ1-2	.	TRBV5-6	TGTGCCAGCAGCTTGGATCGTAACTATGGCTACACCTTC	CASSLDRNYGYTF
TRBD1	TRBJ2-3	.	TRBV5-4	TGTGCCAGCAGCTTGTACACAGGGGGCTTTGTAGATACGCAGTATTTT	CASSLYTGGFVDTQYF
.	TRBJ1-2	.	TRBV29-1	TGCAGCGTTGAGACAGCTAACTATGGCTACACCTTC	CSVETANYGYTF
.	TRBJ1-5	.	TRBV25-1	TGTGCCAGCAGTGGCCCGGGGAATCAGCCCCAGCATTTT	CASSGPGNQPQHF
.	TRBJ1-1	.	TRBV11-2	TGTGCCAGCAGCTTAGGTGGAGGGGCGGGCATGAACACTGAAGCTTTCTTT	CASSLGGGAGMNTEAFF
TRBD1	TRBJ2-5	.	TRBV7-2	TGTGCCAGCAGCCCAGGACAGGGCGGGGAGACCCAGTACTTC	CASSPGQGGETQYF
.	TRBJ2-7	.	TRBV6-1	TGTGCCAGCAGTGAAGGAATGGAGGGGCCGACCTACGAGCAGTACTTC	CASSEGMEGPTYEQYF
.	TRBJ1-1	once	TRBV15	TGTGCCACCAGCAGAGATCGGGGGAGAGGGACTGAAGCTTTCTTT	CATSRDRGRGTEAFF
TRBD2	TRBJ2-1	.	TRBV6-6	TGTGCCAGCAGCTTAGCGGGAGCTAAAGGTAGCAATGAGCAGTTCTTC	CASSLAGAKGSNEQFF
TRBD2	TRBJ2-7	.	TRBV7-2	TGTGCCAGCAGCCCGGGACTAGCCATTCGCTCCTACGAGCAGTACTTC	CASSPGLAIRSYEQYF
TRBD1	TRBJ1-6	.	TRBV2	TGTGCCAGCAGCCCACAGGGGGGGAAATCACCCCTCCACTTT	CASSPQGGKSPLHF
TRBD2	TRBJ2-7	few	TRBV2	TGTGCCAGCAGGAGCGGGAGTACAGACGAGCAGTACTTC	CASRSGSTDEQYF
.	TRBJ1-5	.	TRBV2	TGTGCCAGCAGTGAAGAGGGGGTCCGCAATCAGCCCCAGCATTTT	CASSEEGVRNQPQHF
.	TRBJ1-5	few	TRBV19	TGTGCCAGTACCCAATTGCCCCAGGGAAATCAGCCCCAGCATTTT	CASTQLPQGNQPQHF
.	TRBJ2-7	.	TRBV5-1	TGCGCCAGCAGCTTGGAGGCAGGGCCCTCCTACGAGCAGTACTTC	CASSLEAGPSYEQYF
TRBD2	TRBJ2-5	.	TRBV11-2	TGTGCCAGCAGCCCTCGGGGCGGGAGTTCAGAGACCCAGTACTTC	CASSPRGGSSETQYF
.	TRBJ1-2	.	TRBV18	TGTGCCAGCTCACCGACAGTCGTCCACTATGGCTACACCTTC	CASSPTVVHYGYTF